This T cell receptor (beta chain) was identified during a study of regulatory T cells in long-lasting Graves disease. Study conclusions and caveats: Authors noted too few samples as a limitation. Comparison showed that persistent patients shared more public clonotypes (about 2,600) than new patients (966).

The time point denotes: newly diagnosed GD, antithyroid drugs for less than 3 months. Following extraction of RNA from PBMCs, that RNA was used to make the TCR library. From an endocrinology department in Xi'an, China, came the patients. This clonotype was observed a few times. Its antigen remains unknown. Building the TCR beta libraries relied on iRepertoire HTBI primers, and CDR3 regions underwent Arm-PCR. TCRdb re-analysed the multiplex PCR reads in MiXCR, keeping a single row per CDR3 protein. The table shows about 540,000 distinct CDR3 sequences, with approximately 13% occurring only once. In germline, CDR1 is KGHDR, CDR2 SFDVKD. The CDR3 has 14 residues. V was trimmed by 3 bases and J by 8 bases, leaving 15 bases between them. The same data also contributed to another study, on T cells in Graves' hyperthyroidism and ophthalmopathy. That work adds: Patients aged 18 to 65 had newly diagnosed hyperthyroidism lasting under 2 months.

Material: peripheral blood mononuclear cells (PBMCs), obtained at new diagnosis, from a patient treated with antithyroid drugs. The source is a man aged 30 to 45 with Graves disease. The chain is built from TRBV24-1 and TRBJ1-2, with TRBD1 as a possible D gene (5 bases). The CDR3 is CATSDTSGFGGYTF. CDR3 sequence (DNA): TGTGCCACCAGTGATACTTCAGGGTTCGGGGGCTACACCTTC.